This T cell receptor beta chain is from a study of T cells after yellow fever vaccination. TCRdb fed the 5' RACE reads into MiXCR, producing one record per CDR3 protein. The sample lists under 550,000 distinct CDR3 sequences; about a fifth were seen once. This CDR3 comprises 13 residues. Trimming at V came to 3 bases and at J to 4 bases, leaving 2 bases not matched to a gene. Germline V gene sequence: CDR1 MNHEY, CDR2 SMNVEV (reference sequence). This clonotype was detected many times. This sequence originates from a man aged 18 to 30 who received the YFV17D yellow fever vaccine. This material consisted of PBMCs, taken less than 25 days after the first yellow fever vaccination. The rearrangement links TRBV27 to TRBJ2-7, with 8 bases fitting TRBD1. The CDR3 sequence is CASSFNRGYEQYF. The CDR3 DNA follows: TGTGCCAGCAGTTTTAACAGGGGGTACGAGCAGTACTTC.